These 6 T cell receptor beta chains came from one sample sequenced in a study of human T cells and chemical hapten exposure. The time point: patch test 1, 2 weeks after DPC sensitization. Treatment here: therapeutic diphenylcyclopropenone sensitization with weekly scalp DPC. TCRdb called the RACE reads again in MiXCR, with one record for every CDR3 protein. The table shows a few hundred thousand distinct CDR3 sequences, with more than 4.5% occurring only once. The sequences come from whole blood, collected in connection with sensitization to the hapten diphenylcyclopropenone (DPC). The receptors come from a woman in her fifties or sixties with alopecia areata. Some clones in this sample may be carry-over from other donors' samples.

The chain recombines TRBV27 with TRBJ2-1; 11 bases align to TRBD2. Germline V gives CDR1 MNHEY, CDR2 SMNVEV (reference sequence). The CDR3 extends over 17 amino acids. Trimming took 4 bases from V and 9 from J; bases not matched to a gene: 14. CDR3 region: CASSSLSTSGIEGEQFF. The CDR3 DNA reads as TGTGCCAGCAGTTCACTATCGACTAGCGGGATTGAGGGTGAGCAGTTCTTC.

A few counts support this clonotype. The chain has TRBV5-1 and TRBJ1-5, with 9 bases lining up with TRBD1. CDR1 is SGHRS, CDR2 YFSETQ, per germline. V shed 0 bases, J shed 7 bases, and the junction held 5 bases outside the gene matches. The CDR3 spans 15 residues. CDR3 protein: CASSLAPGQGQPQHF. The CDR3 coding sequence is TGCGCCAGCAGCTTGGCCCCGGGACAGGGACAGCCCCAGCATTTT.

The chain employs TRBV5-8 and TRBJ1-6; no reliable D call. There are 15 residues in the CDR3. V gave up 2 bases and J gave up 9 bases, with 15 bases separating them. From germline, CDR1 is SGHTS and CDR2 YDEGEE. In DNA form, the CDR3 reads TGTGCCAGCAGCTTAGGTGGGCAGTACGGTTCACCCCTCCACTTT. It specifies CASSLGGQYGSPLHF.

This chain uses TRBV12-3 or TRBV12-4 with TRBJ2-5, with unresolved D. V dropped 3 bases and J dropped 10 bases, with 12 bases sitting between them. The CDR3 spans 12 residues. The DNA of the CDR3 is TGTGCCAGCAGTTTTGGGCCGCCCGGCCAGTACTTC. Its translation is CASSFGPPGQYF.

This clonotype turned up a few times. J is TRBJ2-2 and V is TRBV12-3 or TRBV12-4; D not certain. The V gene lost 10 bases and the J gene lost 6 bases, with 12 bases spanning the gap. This CDR3 contains 12 residues. CDR3 loop: CAILPGPGELFF. CDR3 nucleotide sequence: TGTGCCATATTACCGGGTCCCGGGGAGCTGTTTTTT.

The DNA of the CDR3 is TGCAGTGCTAGAGCTGGACACTTGAACACTGAAGCTTTCTTT. Its translation: CSARAGHLNTEAFF. The chain links TRBV20-1 to TRBJ1-1; perhaps TRBD1 as D (5 bases). The V end was cut by 1 base, the J end by 0 bases, with 9 bases between. This CDR3 has 14 residues. In germline, CDR1 is DFQATT, CDR2 SNEGSKA (reference sequence).